This T cell receptor beta chain was found in a study of metastatic and nonmetastatic thyroid tumors. About the research overall: From malignant and benign thyroid patients, repertoires in blood and in tumor or nodule tissue were compared. Study-level results: TCR beta diversity was reportedly significantly higher in malignant thyroid tumors than benign nodules, in blood and tumor.

Trimming pared 4 bases from V and 3 bases from J, leaving 9 bases between. The CDR3 totals 12 residues. Germline V gives CDR1 SQVTM, CDR2 ANQGSEA. Per the original data handling: A classifier for distant metastasis in papillary thyroid cancer was constructed using CDR3 differences observed across clinicopathological groups. TCRdb ran MiXCR on the PCR reads. The V and J calls here are based on TCRdb, not the publication. The sample gives around 26,000 clones, 3.7% of which show up once; roughly 3.1% is in the top ten. This clone was detected ten times or more. Its antigen is currently unknown. Until they underwent thyroid surgery, no patient had received any treatment.

This sequence joins TRBV29-1 and TRBJ1-1; tentative D call: TRBD1 (5 bases). This clonotype was obtained from a male donor with papillary thyroid cancer or a benign thyroid nodule (not recorded which). Some clones in this sample may be carry-over from other donors' samples. Source material: blood. This CDR3 reads CSVGGAYTEAFF. Here the CDR3 DNA reads TGCAGCGTTGGCGGGGCTTACACTGAAGCTTTCTTT.